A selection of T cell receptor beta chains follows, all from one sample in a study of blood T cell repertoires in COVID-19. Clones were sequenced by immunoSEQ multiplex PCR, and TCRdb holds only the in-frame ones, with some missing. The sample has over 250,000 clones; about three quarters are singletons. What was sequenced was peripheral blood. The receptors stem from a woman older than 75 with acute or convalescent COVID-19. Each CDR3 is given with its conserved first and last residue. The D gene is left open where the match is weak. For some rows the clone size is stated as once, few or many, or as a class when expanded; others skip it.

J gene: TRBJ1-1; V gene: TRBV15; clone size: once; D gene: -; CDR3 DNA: TGTGCCACCAGCAGACAGACAGTGAACACTGAAGCTTTCTTT; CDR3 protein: CATSRQTVNTEAFF
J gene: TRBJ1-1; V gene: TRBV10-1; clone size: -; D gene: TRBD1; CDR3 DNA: TGCGCCAGCAGTGGAACCGGGACAGGGACTGAAGCTTTCTTT; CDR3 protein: CASSGTGTGTEAFF
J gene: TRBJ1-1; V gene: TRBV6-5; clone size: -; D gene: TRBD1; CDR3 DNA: TGTGCCAGCAGGACCGGGACAGCGAACACTGAAGCTTTCTTT; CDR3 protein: CASRTGTANTEAFF
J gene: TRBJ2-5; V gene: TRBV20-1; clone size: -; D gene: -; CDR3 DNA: TGCAGTGCTAGAGATCTAGAGACCCAGTACTTC; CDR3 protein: CSARDLETQYF
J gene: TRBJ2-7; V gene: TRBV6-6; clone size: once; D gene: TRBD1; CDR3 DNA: TGTGCCAGCAGGGGCCGGACAGGGAGAGCGGACGAGCAGTACTTC; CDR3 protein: CASRGRTGRADEQYF
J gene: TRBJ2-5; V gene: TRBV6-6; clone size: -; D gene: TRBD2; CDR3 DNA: TGTGCCAGCACGTCTGGGTCGGGGGGGCCGGAGACCCAGTACTTC; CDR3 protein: CASTSGSGGPETQYF
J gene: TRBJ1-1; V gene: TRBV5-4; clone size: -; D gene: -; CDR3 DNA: TGTGCCAGCAGCTTGGTAGGGGCCACCACAGATGAAGCTTTCTTT; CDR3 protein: CASSLVGATTDEAFF
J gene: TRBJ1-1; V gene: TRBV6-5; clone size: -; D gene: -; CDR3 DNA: TGTGCCAGCAGTTACTCGTTCGTTTCGAACACTGAAGCTTTCTTT; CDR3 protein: CASSYSFVSNTEAFF
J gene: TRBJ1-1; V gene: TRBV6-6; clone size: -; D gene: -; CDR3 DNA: TGTGCCAGCAGTTACGGGGAGGGCACTGAAGCTTTCTTT; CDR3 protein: CASSYGEGTEAFF
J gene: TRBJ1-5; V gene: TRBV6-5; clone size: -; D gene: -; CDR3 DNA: TGTGCCAGCAGTTACTCGGCCAGGACTCCCCAGCATTTT; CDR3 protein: CASSYSARTPQHF
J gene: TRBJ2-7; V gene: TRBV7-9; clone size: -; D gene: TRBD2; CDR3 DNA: TGTGCCAGCAGCTTAGGGGCAGCGGGAGCGAACGAGCAGTACTTC; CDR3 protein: CASSLGAAGANEQYF
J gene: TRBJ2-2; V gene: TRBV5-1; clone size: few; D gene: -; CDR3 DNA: TGCGCCAGCAGCTTTCAGGCGCCAGGCCCCACCGGGGAGCTGTTTTTT; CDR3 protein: CASSFQAPGPTGELFF
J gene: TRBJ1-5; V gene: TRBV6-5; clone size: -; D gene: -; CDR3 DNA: TGTGCCAGCAGTTTCTATAGCAATCAGCCCCAGCATTTT; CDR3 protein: CASSFYSNQPQHF
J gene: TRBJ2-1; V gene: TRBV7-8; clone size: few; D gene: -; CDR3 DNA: TGTGCCAGCAGCTTAGGTTCGGTGGGGCGTCAGTCCACCTACAATGAGCAGTTCTTC; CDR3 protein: CASSLGSVGRQSTYNEQFF